This TCR beta chain was captured in a study of shared clonotypes between healthy human individuals. This table comes from immunoSEQ multiplex PCR, and its TCRdb copy is limited to in-frame clones, with some not included. The sample includes about 2.2 million clones, just over 90% of them seen just once. V dropped 6 bases and J dropped 4 bases, with 6 bases sitting between them. Germline CDR1 is MDHEN and CDR2 is SYDVKM. The CDR3 sequence is 11 residues long. CD45RO-negative cells were positively selected for CCR7, leaving out terminally differentiated effector memory CD45RA+ cells. The source is a man between 18 and 29 years old in good health. Some clones in this sample may be carry-over from other donors' samples. The sample comprised naive CD8+ T cells from PBMCs. This chain uses TRBV28 with TRBJ1-1; D is unresolved. This CDR3 is CASSRATEAFF. CDR3 sequence (DNA): TGTGCCAGCAGCCGTGCCACTGAAGCTTTCTTT. Variable domain in full (rest from reference TRBV28 and TRBJ1-1): DVKVTQSSRYLVKRTGEKVFLECVQDMDHENMFWYRQDPGLGLRLIYFSYDVKMKEKGDIPEGYSVSREKKERFSLILESASTNQTSMYLCASSRATEAFFGQGTRLTVV.